The source of this T cell receptor beta chain is a study of T cell responses to AZD1222 COVID-19 vaccine. Germline-derived CDR1 and CDR2 are GTSNPN and SVGIG (reference sequence). Trimming removed 2 bases from V and 6 bases from J, with 16 bases in between. The CDR3 loop spans 14 amino acids. Repertoires were generated with immunoSEQ multiplex PCR, while TCRdb's copy carries only in-frame clones and drops some. Of around 120,000 clones in the sample, about nine tenths were seen once. Points on this clone: Its antigen is unknown.

Notes on the study in general: Baseline antibody screening turned up just six or seven seropositive AZD1222 recipients. There were mostly white British donors and more females than males, and clonal diversity was possibly underestimated. Regions 160-218 and 743-854 dominated among vaccine-associated CD4 TCRs spanning spike. Regions left unmutated in variants are reportedly the target of nearly half of spike-specific TCRs.

This rearrangement joins TRBV30 to TRBJ1-2; no clear D gene. Sequencing was performed on peripheral blood, taken on day 0 of MenACWY control vaccination. This receptor was identified in an adult in good health. CDR3 sequence reads: CAWSSYTRQDGYTF. The DNA for the CDR3 is TGTGCCTGGAGTTCATACACACGTCAAGATGGCTACACCTTC.